This is a list of T cell receptor beta chains from one sample in a study of technical replicates of blood from several donors. Assay: immunoSEQ multiplex PCR; the TCRdb copy retains only in-frame clones and omits some. The top ten hold around 5% of the sample, which has roughly 68,000 clones, around nine tenths seen once. Sequenced sample: PBMCs. Receptors originate from a human donor in good health. Some clones in this sample may be carry-over from other donors' samples. CDR3s include the opening cysteine and the closing phenylalanine or tryptophan. The D gene is left open where the match is weak. Clone size, where shown, is once, few, many, or a class for clones that have expanded.

TRBV4-3	TRBJ2-7	-	-	CASSQDPGRGRGSYEQYF	TGCGCCAGCAGCCAAGACCCCGGTCGTGGGAGAGGGTCCTACGAGCAGTACTTC
TRBV7-2	TRBJ2-3	-	-	CASSGRLLAIADTQYF	TGTGCCAGCAGCGGGCGGCTGCTAGCTATCGCAGATACGCAGTATTTT
TRBV9	TRBJ1-2	-	-	CASSGWGYTF	TGTGCCAGCAGTGGCTGGGGCTACACCTTC
TRBV21-1	TRBJ2-7	-	-	CASTSPLNRDRETYEQYF	TGTGCCAGCACCTCCCCCTTGAACCGGGACAGGGAAACCTACGAGCAGTACTTC
TRBV19	TRBJ2-4	-	-	CASSSGSEFGIQYF	TGTGCCAGTAGTTCGGGATCCGAGTTCGGCATTCAGTACTTC
TRBV10-3	TRBJ1-3	many	TRBD1	CAISSTFGTGVSSGNTIYF	TGTGCCATCAGTAGCACCTTTGGGACAGGGGTGTCCTCTGGAAACACCATATATTTT
TRBV19	TRBJ1-2	-	TRBD1	CASSRGGTGSYGYTF	TGTGCCAGTAGTCGAGGGGGGACAGGCAGCTATGGCTACACCTTC
TRBV19	TRBJ1-2	-	TRBD1	CASSRDSYGYTF	TGTGCCAGTAGTCGGGACAGCTATGGCTACACCTTC
TRBV25-1	TRBJ2-1	-	TRBD2	CASSERGRPSYNEQFF	TGTGCCAGCAGTGAACGCGGGAGGCCATCTTACAATGAGCAGTTCTTC
TRBV5-8	TRBJ2-7	few	-	CASSRPTGPWEQYF	TGTGCCAGCAGCCGGCCGACTGGCCCCTGGGAGCAGTACTTC
TRBV18	TRBJ2-5	-	-	CASSPSGSSETQYF	TGTGCCAGCTCACCGTCGGGAAGTTCAGAGACCCAGTACTTC
TRBV5-6	TRBJ2-7	-	-	CASSLASVYSGEQYF	TGTGCCAGCAGCTTGGCTAGCGTTTACAGTGGCGAGCAGTACTTC
TRBV9	TRBJ2-3	once	-	CASSVAGGLTDTQYF	TGTGCCAGCAGCGTAGCTGGGGGACTCACAGATACGCAGTATTTT
TRBV20-1	TRBJ1-1	few	TRBD1	CSARDREAFF	TGCAGTGCTAGGGACAGGGAAGCTTTCTTT
TRBV30	TRBJ2-1	-	TRBD1	CAWSVLGTGLVNEQFF	TGTGCCTGGAGTGTACTTGGGACAGGGCTCGTCAATGAGCAGTTCTTC
TRBV5-1	TRBJ1-2	-	-	CASSLMNLRDGYTF	TGCGCCAGCAGCTTGATGAACTTGAGGGATGGCTACACCTTC
TRBV6-5	TRBJ2-1	-	TRBD2	CASQELAGGEQFF	TGTGCCAGCCAGGAGTTAGCGGGTGGGGAGCAGTTCTTC
TRBV6-6	TRBJ1-5	-	TRBD1	CASSRGQGVGQPQHF	TGTGCCAGCAGCAGGGGACAGGGCGTAGGTCAGCCCCAGCATTTT
TRBV6-5	TRBJ1-2	-	TRBD1	CASRLDRRNGYTF	TGTGCCAGCAGGCTGGACAGGCGAAATGGCTACACCTTC
TRBV5-8	TRBJ2-1	few	TRBD1	CASSFRTGSNNEQFF	TGTGCCAGCAGCTTCAGGACAGGGAGCAACAATGAGCAGTTCTTC
TRBV19	TRBJ1-4	-	TRBD1	CASSHPGGGSEKLFF	TGTGCCAGTAGTCACCCAGGGGGCGGGAGTGAAAAACTGTTTTTT
TRBV9	TRBJ1-2	-	-	CASSVEAYGGNYGYTF	TGTGCCAGCAGCGTAGAGGCATATGGGGGGAACTATGGCTACACCTTC
TRBV7-3	TRBJ2-3	-	TRBD2	CASSLSGGRAADTQYF	TGTGCCAGCAGCTTAAGTGGCGGGAGGGCTGCAGATACGCAGTATTTT
TRBV4-3	TRBJ2-2	once	-	CASSRGGDTGELFF	TGCGCCAGCAGCCGCGGAGGAGACACCGGGGAGCTGTTTTTT
TRBV4-1	TRBJ2-1	few	TRBD2	CASSQGTSGSYNEQFF	TGCGCCAGCAGCCAAGGGACTAGCGGTTCCTACAATGAGCAGTTCTTC